This TCR beta chain was profiled in a study of OX40 agonist ivuxolimab in advanced cancers. Across the study: Subjects had a mean age of 60 years, with a range of about 23 to 90; roughly 80% were male. Three patients, one with hepatocellular carcinoma and two with cutaneous melanoma, responded partially.

The CDR3 length is 16 residues. V was clipped by 1 base and J by 0 bases; unmatched bases: 2. Per germline, CDR1 SGHDT and CDR2 YYEEEE. Profiled with immunoSEQ multiplex PCR; TCRdb holds only in-frame clones, not every one. The sample includes tens of thousands of clones, more than 80% of them seen just once. On cycle 4 day 1 and cycle 7 day 1, as well as at baseline, blood was sampled. This specimen was CD4+ or CD8+ T cells sorted from blood, taken in a trial of the OX40 agonist ivuxolimab. The chain has TRBV5-6 and TRBJ2-3, with 10 bases matching TRBD2. The source is an adult with an advanced solid tumor such as melanoma, head and neck, liver or kidney cancer. The CDR3 sequence is CASSLKLAGSTDTQYF. The DNA for the CDR3 is TGTGCCAGCAGCTTGAAACTAGCGGGAAGCACAGATACGCAGTATTTT.